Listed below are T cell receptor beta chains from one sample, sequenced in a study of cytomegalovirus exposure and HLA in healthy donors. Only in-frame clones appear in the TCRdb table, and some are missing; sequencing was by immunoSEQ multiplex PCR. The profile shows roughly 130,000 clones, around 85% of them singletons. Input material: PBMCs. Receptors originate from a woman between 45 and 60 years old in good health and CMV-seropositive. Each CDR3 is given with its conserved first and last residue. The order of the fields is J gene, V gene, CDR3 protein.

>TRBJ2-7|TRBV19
CASSSDRRFTYEQYF
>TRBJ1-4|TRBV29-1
CSVRETPGVDEKLFF
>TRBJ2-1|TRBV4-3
CASSQEIRGGSEQFF
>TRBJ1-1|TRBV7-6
CASSPRQGTEAFF
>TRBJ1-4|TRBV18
CASSSGQAATNEKLFF
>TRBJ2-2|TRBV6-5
CASSYGAGMNTGELFF
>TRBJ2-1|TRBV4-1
CASSRASGTSGDEQFF
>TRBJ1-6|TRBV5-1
CASSLLAGEGYNSPLHF
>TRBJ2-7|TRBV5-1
CASSLVAGTLLSREQYF
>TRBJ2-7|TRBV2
CASSEVERYEQYF
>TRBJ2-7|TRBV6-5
CASSFNRDRGYEQYF
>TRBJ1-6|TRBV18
CASSSTGRDSPLHF
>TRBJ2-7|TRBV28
CASSTLVGPYEQYF
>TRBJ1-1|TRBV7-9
CASSLERTGEAFF
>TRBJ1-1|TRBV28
CASSPSGIPYEGLF
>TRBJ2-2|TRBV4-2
CASSQRRGTGGNTGELFF
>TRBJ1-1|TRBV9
CASSVQGGMNTEAFF
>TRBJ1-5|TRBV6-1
CASSALGDYSNQPQHF